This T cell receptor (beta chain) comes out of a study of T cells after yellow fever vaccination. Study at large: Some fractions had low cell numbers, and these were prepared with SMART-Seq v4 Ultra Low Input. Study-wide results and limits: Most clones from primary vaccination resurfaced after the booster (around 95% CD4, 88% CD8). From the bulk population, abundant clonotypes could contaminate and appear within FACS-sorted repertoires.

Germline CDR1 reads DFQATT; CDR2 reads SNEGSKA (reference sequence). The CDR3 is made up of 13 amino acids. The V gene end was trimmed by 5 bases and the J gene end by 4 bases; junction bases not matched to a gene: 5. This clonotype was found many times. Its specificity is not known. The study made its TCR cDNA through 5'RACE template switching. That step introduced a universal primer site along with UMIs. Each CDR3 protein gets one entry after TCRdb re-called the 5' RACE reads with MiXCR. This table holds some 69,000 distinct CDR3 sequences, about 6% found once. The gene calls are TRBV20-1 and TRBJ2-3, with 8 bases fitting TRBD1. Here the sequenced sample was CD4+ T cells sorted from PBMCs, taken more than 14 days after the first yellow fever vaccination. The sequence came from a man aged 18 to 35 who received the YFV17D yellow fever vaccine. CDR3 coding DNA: TGCAGTGCTCACGGACAGGGCGCAGATACGCAGTATTTT. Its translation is CSAHGQGADTQYF.